The 10 T cell receptor beta chains in this list originate from one sample, sequenced in a study of cytomegalovirus exposure and HLA in healthy donors (dated by TCRdb to about 2017). Library generation was performed with the immunoSEQ multiplex PCR assay. For the multiplex PCR, a mixture combining 60 forward primers for TCR Vbeta segments and 13 reverse primers for TCR Jbeta segments was used. The table was pulled from immuneACCESS by TCRdb, which kept in-frame rearrangements only. Such tables lose some clones; where checked, under half of the loss comes from unresolved V genes, and the rest has no known cause. The sample includes roughly 78,000 clones, with about 60% observed a single time. The ten largest clonotypes hold about 5.7% of the sample. The sequenced sample consisted of PBMCs. Source of these receptors: a young man in good health and CMV-seropositive.

This clone has only a few counts. In DNA form, the CDR3 reads TGTGCCACCAGCAGAGACCTCGAGTATGGCTACACCTTC. Translating it yields CATSRDLEYGYTF. This chain uses TRBV15 with TRBJ1-2; no reliable D call. V shed 0 bases and J shed 5 bases, with 7 bases lying between them. This CDR3 has 13 amino acids. Germline CDR1 and CDR2: LNHNV and YYDKDF (reference sequence).

The chain employs TRBV5-1 and TRBJ2-3, with 9 bases that match TRBD2. Germline CDR1 is SGHRS and CDR2 is YFSETQ. CDR3 length: 14 amino acids. The ends lost 4 bases at V and 4 bases at J; junction bases unmatched: 4. CDR3 sequence: CASSPGLAADTQYF. Written as DNA, the CDR3 is TGCGCCAGCAGCCCGGGACTAGCCGCAGATACGCAGTATTTT.

This clone has only a few counts. The CDR3 protein is CASSLEMTGVRETQYF. CDR3 DNA sequence: TGTGCCAGCAGCTTAGAGATGACAGGGGTGAGGGAGACCCAGTACTTC. This chain links TRBV7-6 with TRBJ2-5; 8 bases fit TRBD1. The CDR3 has 16 residues. Germline assignment: CDR1 SGHVS and CDR2 FNYEAQ. V lost 1 base to trimming and J lost 5 bases; unmatched junction nucleotides: 9. Combining the CDR3 with reference TRBV7-6 and TRBJ2-5 gives the whole variable domain GAGVSQSPRYKVTKRGQDVALRCDPISGHVSLYWYRQALGQGPEFLTYFNYEAQQDKSGLPNDRFSAERPEGSISTLTIQRTEQRDSAMYRCASSLEMTGVRETQYFGPGTRLLVL.

This clone was detected once. V gene TRBV19 combines with J gene TRBJ1-1, with 8 bases matching TRBD1. V dropped 9 bases and J dropped 2; count of bases not matched to a gene: 20. CDR1 and CDR2 from the germline V gene are LNHDA and SQIVND (reference sequence). This CDR3 spans 18 amino acids. CDR3 loop: CARHTPTGAGEKNTEAFF. DNA for the CDR3: TGTGCCAGGCACACTCCGACAGGGGCGGGGGAAAAAAACACTGAAGCTTTCTTT.

This sequence joins TRBV6-5 and TRBJ2-5; TRBD2 matches at 13 bases. Germline V gives CDR1 MNHEY, CDR2 SVGAGI. The CDR3 covers 16 residues. V gave up 4 bases and J gave up 5 bases; unmatched junction bases: 7. CDR3 loop: CASSSRTSGSSETQYF. Written as DNA, the CDR3 is TGTGCCAGCAGTTCCAGGACTAGCGGGAGCTCGGAGACCCAGTACTTC.

This chain connects TRBV11-2 to TRBJ1-4, with D unclear. V dropped 2 bases and J dropped 1 base, with 17 bases sitting between them. The germline V gene has CDR1 SGHAT and CDR2 FQNNGV. The CDR3 runs 18 residues. CDR3 in DNA: TGTGCCAGCAGCTTACGACAAATCACCGTCGGAACTAATGAAAAACTGTTTTTT. This gives the protein CASSLRQITVGTNEKLFF.

The chain carries TRBV2 and TRBJ2-1, with D possibly being TRBD1 (7 bases). Germline loops: CDR1 SNHLY, CDR2 FYNNEI. Trimming stripped 8 bases from V and 5 bases from J, with 25 bases between. The CDR3 consists of 17 residues. The CDR3 loop is CASLGQGGVGVDNEQFF. CDR3 nucleotides: TGTGCCAGCCTGGGGCAGGGGGGCGTCGGCGTCGACAATGAGCAGTTCTTC. Drawing the rest from reference TRBV2 and TRBJ2-1, the complete variable domain is EPEVTQTPSHQVTQMGQEVILRCVPISNHLYFYWYRQILGQKVEFLVSFYNNEISEKSEIFDDQFSVERPDGSNFTLKIRSTKLEDSAMYFCASLGQGGVGVDNEQFFGPGTRLTVL.

J is TRBJ2-1 and V is TRBV12-5; 11 nucleotides align to TRBD2. The trim removed 4 bases at V and 6 bases at J, leaving 8 bases unmatched. From germline, CDR1 is LGHNT and CDR2 FRNRAP. This CDR3 has 16 residues. CDR3 amino acids: CASGSRGSGRGNEQFF. CDR3 DNA sequence: TGTGCTAGTGGTTCCCGGGGTAGCGGGAGGGGCAATGAGCAGTTCTTC.

The chain employs TRBV6-5 and TRBJ2-5, with 11 bases aligning to TRBD1. Germline loops: CDR1 MNHEY, CDR2 SVGAGI. V trimming: 5 bases; J trimming: 0 bases; junction bases outside the gene matches: 2. CDR3 length: 15 amino acids. The chain's CDR3 is CASSRDRGNQETQYF. The CDR3 nucleotides read TGTGCCAGCAGTAGGGACAGGGGGAACCAAGAGACCCAGTACTTC.

To note about this clone: One end of the junction fails to match germline, which may point to a read error. As DNA, the CDR3 is TGTGCCAGCAGGTACTCCACAGGGACTAACTATGGCTACACCTTC. Translating gives CASRYSTGTNYGYTF. The J gene is TRBJ1-2, the V gene TRBV6-5; possible D gene TRBD1, 6 bases. The germline V gene encodes CDR1 MNHEY and CDR2 SVGAGI. The CDR3 totals 15 residues.